These 2 T cell receptor beta chains were all obtained from the same sample, sequenced in a study of CD8 T cells in ankylosing spondylitis. TCRdb processed the 5' RACE reads anew with MiXCR; each CDR3 protein has one entry. This table has over 400,000 distinct CDR3 sequences, around 26% appearing once. What these receptors recognize is not known. Study results and caveats: Characteristic of ankylosing spondylitis blood, it appeared, was a TCR beta motif comprising eight highly homologous variants.

Sequencing was carried out using blood, either unsorted or a sorted T cell fraction (not recorded which). Receptors were obtained from a male donor with ankylosing spondylitis.

This chain links TRBV6-1 with TRBJ1-4; 8 bases align to TRBD1. Germline CDR1 reads MNHNS; CDR2 reads SASEGT. This CDR3 is 15 amino acids long. The ends lost 5 bases at V and 8 bases at J; junction bases unmatched: 10. The CDR3 loop reads CASSTGQGGREKLFF. For the CDR3, the DNA is TGTGCCAGCAGTACCGGACAGGGTGGCCGCGAAAAACTGTTTTTT.

This clonotype was picked up a small number of times. This chain joins TRBV24-1 and TRBJ2-1, with 7 bases matching TRBD1. Germline CDR1 reads KGHDR; CDR2 reads SFDVKD. The CDR3 is 14 residues long. J lost 9 bases, V lost 7 bases, and 11 bases had no gene match. Here the CDR3 DNA reads TGTGCCACCAGATCGACAGGGATCCGCGGTGAGCAGTTCTTC. Translating it yields CATRSTGIRGEQFF.